This TCR beta chain was captured by sequencing in a study of blood T cell repertoires in COVID-19 (dated by TCRdb to 2019 to 2021). Regarding the complete study: Samples from collaborators originated in the United States, Italy and Spain and spanned both the acute and convalescent phases of COVID-19. Sample metadata almost always included a de-identified subject ID, COVID-19 status, age in years and sex. The material from the prospective study consisted of cDNA or gDNA derived from T cells, B-cell-depleted T cells, or PBMCs. Samples were obtained from the ongoing ImmuneRACE study (first 160 participants) and from 1,254 subjects provided by 6 global collaborators. The repertoires were released in a freely available public database intended as a resource for research on the immune response to SARS-CoV-2. Where available, HLA class I and class II types were taken from metadata supplied by the sample provider and were not determined by assay-based typing. Deeply sampled blood TCRbeta repertoires from subjects exposed to, actively infected with, or recovered from COVID-19 were included in the dataset. Results the study describes overall, beyond this receptor: Clinical and demographic metadata were provided uncurated, with the amount varying by source and participant.

Note on this clone: The specificity of this receptor is unknown. No much larger clone is present one base from it, and per-base qualities are unavailable.

Collaborating institutions collected whole blood in K2EDTA tubes following their own protocols. For TCRbeta analysis, collaborators shipped samples in one of three forms: frozen whole blood, isolated PBMCs, or DNA extracted from either of those sample types. Taken from cysteine to phenylalanine, the CDR3 has 16 residues. The only DNA kept is the CDR3, 48 bases in frame from the first base. CDR1 and CDR2 are drawn from the germline V gene (reference sequence): LNHDA, SQIVND. The junction shows trimming of 1 base on V and 1 base on J, and the gene matches do not reach 4 bases of it. TCRbeta CDR3 regions were amplified from genomic DNA by means of the immunoSEQ Assay, a bias-controlled multiplex PCR. As for how the authors treated the data: The number of nucleated cells in each sample was estimated by amplification of reference gene primers within the assay. To quantify the absolute abundance of each unique TCRbeta CDR3 rearrangement, sequence reads were collapsed and filtered. For each sample, productive Simpson clonality was calculated as the square root of Simpson's diversity index over productive rearrangements. TCRdb's version of the immuneACCESS table is confined to in-frame rearrangements and falls short of the full clone set. An unresolved V gene accounts for under half of the shortfall where checked; the remainder is of unknown origin. The V and J calls and clone size come from that table; D and trimming were worked out from the DNA. In this sample the table shows roughly 60,000 clones, roughly 85% of which occur a single time. The ten largest clones capture approximately 20% of the sample.

The V and J genes are TRBV19 and TRBJ1-1, with TRBD1 matching 9 junction bases. This receptor was identified in a human donor in a cohort sampled during active COVID-19. Sequencing was performed on peripheral blood. In nucleotides, the sequence is TGTGCCAGTAGTATAGTGGGGGGACAGGGGAACACTGAAGCTTTCTTT. Protein translation: CASSIVGGQGNTEAFF.